Shown below are 4 T cell receptor beta chains from a single sample sequenced in a study of blood T cell repertoires in COVID-19. The protocol was immunoSEQ multiplex PCR, while the TCRdb copy is restricted to in-frame clones and leaves out a portion. Of around 160,000 clones listed, about four fifths were seen once; the top ten hold approximately 9.9%. The source material was peripheral blood. The source is a man aged 55 to 70 with active or convalescent COVID-19.

The V and J genes are TRBV27 and TRBJ1-2, with 7 bases aligning to TRBD1. The CDR3 covers 16 residues. Germline CDR1 MNHEY, CDR2 SMNVEV (reference sequence). J lost 3 bases, V lost 2 bases, and 9 bases had no gene match. The CDR3 here is CASSLAPADRYYGYTF. The CDR3 coding sequence is TGTGCCAGCAGTTTAGCCCCCGCGGACAGGTACTATGGCTACACCTTC.

A word on this clone: The same CDR3 can be traced to other DNA sequences in this sample. This rearrangement joins TRBV7-3 to TRBJ1-6, with D perhaps TRBD1 (5 bases). Trimming pared 5 bases from V and 7 bases from J, leaving 9 bases between. This CDR3 is built from 13 residues. The V gene's germline CDR1 is SGHTA and CDR2 FQGTGA. This CDR3 is CASSPGPNSPLHF. CDR3 nucleotides: TGTGCCAGCAGCCCAGGGCCGAATTCACCCCTCCACTTT. Using reference TRBV7-3 and TRBJ1-6 for the parts outside the CDR3, the full variable domain is GAGVSQTPSNKVTEKGKYVELRCDPISGHTALYWYRQSLGQGPEFLIYFQGTGAADDSGLPNDRFFAVRPEGSVSTLKIQRTERGDSAVYLCASSPGPNSPLHFGNGTRLTVT.

V gene TRBV7-3 combines with J gene TRBJ2-5; 7 bases line up with TRBD2. The germline V gene encodes CDR1 SGHTA and CDR2 FQGTGA. There are 14 residues in the CDR3. The V gene end was trimmed by 1 base and the J gene end by 9 bases; junction bases not matched to a gene: 8. Here the CDR3 reads CASSLNKVLAAQYF. CDR3 DNA sequence: TGTGCCAGCAGCTTAAATAAAGTTCTAGCGGCCCAGTACTTC.

The chain uses TRBV7-9 and TRBJ2-7, with 7 bases fitting TRBD2. Germline V gives CDR1 SEHNR, CDR2 FQNEAQ (reference sequence). The CDR3 is 17 residues long. With 3 bases clipped from V and 5 bases from J, the junction kept 16 bases outside the gene matches. This CDR3 is CASSFRAGAGFVDEQYF. DNA of the CDR3: TGTGCCAGCAGCTTCCGGGCCGGAGCGGGATTCGTCGACGAGCAGTACTTC.